These 25 T cell receptor beta chains came from one sample sequenced in a study of blood T cell repertoires in COVID-19. The protocol was immunoSEQ multiplex PCR, while the TCRdb copy is restricted to in-frame clones and leaves out a portion. The table records about 440,000 clones, around 89% of them present only once. Sequenced: peripheral blood. The source is a woman in her forties or fifties with COVID-19, enrolled during active disease.

J is TRBJ2-7 and V is TRBV3-1 (or the pseudogene TRBV3-2); 7 bases fit TRBD1. The CDR3 contains 14 residues. Germline CDR1 LGHDT, CDR2 YNNKEL (reference sequence). Losses at the gene ends were 5 bases for V and 9 bases for J; bases not matched to a gene: 13. The CDR3 loop reads CASSGQDRFNVQYF. CDR3 in DNA: TGTGCCAGCAGCGGCCAGGACAGGTTCAATGTGCAGTACTTC.

V is TRBV6-2 or TRBV6-3 and J is TRBJ2-3; 8 nucleotides agree with TRBD1. This CDR3 is 16 amino acids long. J gave up 8 bases and V 6 bases, and 16 bases lay outside the gene matches. CDR1 MNHEY and CDR2 SVGEGT come from the germline V gene. The CDR3 bases are TGTGCCAGCAGCCAGTTCCTGACAGGGGAGGTCGGTACGCAGTATTTT. It codes for CASSQFLTGEVGTQYF.

The CDR3 here is CASSKPRGGNQPQHF. The CDR3 nucleotides are TGTGCCAGCAGTAAACCCCGGGGTGGGAATCAGCCCCAGCATTTT. V is TRBV28 and J is TRBJ1-5; D not resolved. Germline V gene lookup returns CDR1 MDHEN and CDR2 SYDVKM. Deletions cut 5 bases from V and 4 bases from J, with 15 bases between. The CDR3 covers 15 residues.

The chain is built from TRBV25-1 and TRBJ1-4, with D unresolved. CDR3 length: 13 residues. Germline V CDR1 and CDR2: MGHDK, SYGVNS. V dropped 9 bases and J dropped 1 base, with 9 bases sitting between them. CDR3 bases: TGTGCCAGTCGTCCCCGAACTAATGAAAAACTGTTTTTT. Its translation is CASRPRTNEKLFF.

This CDR3 reads CASSLEGTGGETQYF. CDR3 nucleotides: TGCGCCAGCAGCTTGGAGGGGACAGGGGGAGAGACCCAGTACTTC. V is TRBV5-1 and J is TRBJ2-5; 11 nucleotides match TRBD1. CDR3 length equals 15 residues. Trimming removed 0 bases from V and 4 bases from J; junction bases left unmatched: 2. CDR1 and CDR2 from the germline V gene are SGHRS and YFSETQ.

The chain links TRBV5-1 to TRBJ1-2; no reliable D call. This CDR3 region has 15 residues. Germline loops: CDR1 SGHRS, CDR2 YFSETQ. The germline V and J ends were trimmed by 0 bases and 0 bases, with 9 bases remaining between them. The CDR3 reads CASSLDGSTNYGYTF. In DNA form, the CDR3 reads TGCGCCAGCAGCTTGGATGGGAGCACTAACTATGGCTACACCTTC.

The V gene is TRBV11-2, the J gene TRBJ2-7; the match to TRBD1 covers 10 bases. CDR3 length: 15 residues. The germline V gene has CDR1 SGHAT and CDR2 FQNNGV. Trimming removed 10 bases from V and 9 bases from J; junction bases left unmatched: 18. The chain's CDR3 is CATTPLRDRGNRQYF. The CDR3 nucleotides read TGTGCCACCACCCCGCTCCGGGACAGGGGAAATCGGCAGTACTTC.

In nucleotides, the CDR3 is TGTGCCAGCACCCTAGCGGGGGGTATCAATGAGCAGTTCTTC. Its protein is CASTLAGGINEQFF. This chain uses TRBV3-1 (or the pseudogene TRBV3-2) with TRBJ2-1; the match to TRBD2 covers 11 bases. The CDR3 is 14 residues long. Losses at the gene ends were 7 bases for V and 6 bases for J; bases not matched to a gene: 5. Germline V gene data show CDR1 as LGHDT and CDR2 as YNNKEL (reference sequence).

This chain connects TRBV14 to TRBJ1-2, with a weak D call TRBD1 (6 bases). The CDR3 length is 14 residues. Germline V lookup: CDR1 SGHDN, CDR2 FVKESK. V lost 3 bases, J lost 2 bases, and 10 bases lay in between. The DNA for the CDR3 is TGTGCCAGCAGCCAGCTGACAGGAAACTATGGCTACACCTTC. Protein product: CASSQLTGNYGYTF.

A single count supports this clone. The chain carries TRBV19 and TRBJ2-7; D possibly corresponds to TRBD1 (5 bases). Germline loops: CDR1 LNHDA, CDR2 SQIVND (reference sequence). The CDR3 is 11 amino acids. The germline V and J ends were trimmed by 4 bases and 6 bases, with 7 bases remaining between them. CDR3 DNA: TGTGCCAGTAGTAAGGGGCTCGAGCAGTACTTC. Amino acids: CASSKGLEQYF. The whole variable domain, remainder taken from reference TRBV19 and TRBJ2-7, is DGGITQSPKYLFRKEGQNVTLSCEQNLNHDAMYWYRQDPGQGLRLIYYSQIVNDFQKGDIAEGYSVSREKKESFPLTVTSAQKNPTAFYLCASSKGLEQYFGPGTRLTVT.

The chain recombines TRBV4-1 with TRBJ2-7; 7 bases fit TRBD1. There are 18 residues in the CDR3. After removal of 1 base from V and 2 bases from J, the junction contained 14 bases not matched to a gene. CDR1 is MGHRA, CDR2 YSYEKL, per germline. CDR3 region: CASSQGTSSGGITYEQYF. CDR3 nucleotides: TGCGCCAGCAGCCAAGGAACATCGTCAGGGGGAATAACCTACGAGCAGTACTTC.

The chain has TRBV6-5 and TRBJ2-7; perhaps TRBD2 as D (5 bases). V was cut by 8 bases and J by 5 bases, with 13 bases left in between. This CDR3 comprises 12 residues. Germline values: CDR1 MNHEY, CDR2 SVGAGI. The CDR3 protein is CASAPIGDEQYF. CDR3 coding DNA: TGTGCCAGCGCCCCGATCGGGGACGAGCAGTACTTC.

The V and J genes are TRBV25-1 and TRBJ1-1; 9 nucleotides match TRBD1. The germline gives CDR1 MGHDK, CDR2 SYGVNS. Trimming removed 6 bases from V and 5 bases from J; junction bases left unmatched: 7. The CDR3 sequence is 14 residues long. The CDR3 loop is CASSLSTGGTEAFF. Written as DNA, the CDR3 is TGTGCCAGCAGCCTCTCGACAGGGGGAACTGAAGCTTTCTTT.

This rearrangement joins TRBV28 to TRBJ2-7; 7 nucleotides match TRBD1. Losses at the gene ends were 7 bases for V and 2 bases for J; bases not matched to a gene: 11. The length of the CDR3 is 15 residues. Germline V gene sequence: CDR1 MDHEN, CDR2 SYDVKM. In DNA form, the CDR3 reads TGTGCCAGCAACATTTCCCGGGACAGTCCCTACGAGCAGTACTTC. Translated, it gives CASNISRDSPYEQYF.

This chain joins TRBV3-1 (or the pseudogene TRBV3-2) and TRBJ2-1; 11 positions match TRBD1. Germline trimming cut 4 bases from V and 3 bases from J; bases unmatched to any gene: 2. Germline V lookup: CDR1 LGHDT, CDR2 YNNKEL (reference sequence). The CDR3 extends over 15 amino acids. Here the CDR3 reads CASSPGTGGYNEQFF. As DNA, the CDR3 is TGTGCCAGCAGCCCTGGGACAGGGGGCTACAATGAGCAGTTCTTC.

The genes are TRBV3-1 (or the pseudogene TRBV3-2) and TRBJ1-3; 7 bases line up with TRBD1. Germline-derived CDR1 and CDR2 are LGHDT and YNNKEL (reference sequence). The CDR3 is made up of 14 amino acids. V lost 4 bases, J lost 2 bases, and 2 bases stayed unmatched. The CDR3 DNA sequence: TGTGCCAGCAGCCGCGACAGGGCTGGAAACACCATATATTTT. This sequence encodes CASSRDRAGNTIYF.

For the CDR3, the DNA is TGTGCCAGCAGCTTCAGAGGTGATGGAAACACCATATATTTT. It codes for CASSFRGDGNTIYF. This chain links TRBV7-9 with TRBJ1-3; D unclear. The V end was cut by 3 bases, the J end by 3 bases, with 9 bases between. This CDR3 contains 14 residues. Germline V gives CDR1 SEHNR, CDR2 FQNEAQ (reference sequence).

This chain links TRBV11-1 with TRBJ2-7, with TRBD1 matching 8 bases. J gave up 4 bases and V 3 bases, and 5 bases lay outside the gene matches. This CDR3 contains 14 residues. The germline CDR1 and CDR2 sequences are SGHAT and FQDESV (reference sequence). CDR3 sequence reads: CASSFNRGSYEQYF. The CDR3 region has the DNA TGTGCCAGCAGCTTTAACAGGGGGAGTTACGAGCAGTACTTC.

V and J are TRBV3-1 (or the pseudogene TRBV3-2) and TRBJ2-3, with TRBD2 identical over 9 bases. Germline lookup yields CDR1 LGHDT and CDR2 YNNKEL (reference sequence). V shed 4 bases, J shed 3 bases, and the junction held 8 bases outside the gene matches. This CDR3 is 16 amino acids long. CDR3 DNA sequence: TGTGCCAGCAGCCCCGTAGGCGGGGGGGCAACAGATACGCAGTATTTT. Its translation: CASSPVGGGATDTQYF.

V is TRBV6-5 and J is TRBJ1-2; 7 bases agree with TRBD1. The CDR3 loop spans 13 amino acids. The germline gives CDR1 MNHEY, CDR2 SVGAGI. The J segment lost 7 bases and the V segment lost 2 bases, leaving 4 bases of the junction unmatched. The CDR3 DNA is TGTGCCAGCAGTTACAGCAGGGGGGCTGGCTACACCTTC. Residues: CASSYSRGAGYTF.

The rearrangement joins TRBV24-1 to TRBJ1-2; the match to TRBD1 covers 7 bases. V dropped 4 bases and J dropped 5; count of bases not matched to a gene: 3. Per the germline V gene, CDR1 is KGHDR and CDR2 is SFDVKD. This CDR3 has 13 amino acids. The CDR3 DNA reads as TGTGCCACCAGTGAAACAGGGGATTATGGCTACACCTTC. Residues: CATSETGDYGYTF.

CDR3 DNA: TGTGCTAGTGGTGCCCTCTCACAGGGGGGCTCCTACAATGAGCAGTTCTTC. Protein sequence: CASGALSQGGSYNEQFF. The rearrangement joins TRBV12-5 to TRBJ2-1; 8 bases are a match to TRBD1. Trimming at V came to 5 bases and at J to 0 bases, leaving 9 bases not matched to a gene. The CDR3 totals 17 residues. Germline lookup yields CDR1 LGHNT and CDR2 FRNRAP. The full variable domain, its missing parts supplied by reference TRBV12-5 and TRBJ2-1, is DARVTQTPRHKVTEMGQEVTMRCQPILGHNTVFWYRQTMMQGLELLAYFRNRAPLDDSGMPKDRFSAEMPDATLATLKIQPSEPRDSAVYFCASGALSQGGSYNEQFFGPGTRLTVL.

This clone has more than one count but fewer than ten. V gene TRBV12-3 or TRBV12-4 combines with J gene TRBJ1-1; 7 bases map to TRBD1. CDR3 length: 13 amino acids. The ends lost 7 bases at V and 7 bases at J; junction bases unmatched: 9. This CDR3 reads CASTKGAGGEAFF. The CDR3 DNA sequence: TGTGCCAGCACCAAGGGGGCAGGTGGTGAAGCTTTCTTT.

The V and J genes are TRBV30 and TRBJ1-1; no clear D gene. CDR3 length equals 13 residues. Trimming stripped 2 bases from V and 4 bases from J, with 11 bases between. The germline V gene has CDR1 GTSNPN and CDR2 SVGIG (reference sequence). CDR3 sequence: CAWSISRRTEAFF. The CDR3 DNA reads as TGTGCCTGGAGTATCTCGCGTCGCACTGAAGCTTTCTTT.

V usage is TRBV3-1 (or the pseudogene TRBV3-2) and J usage is TRBJ1-2, with D unclear. This CDR3 comprises 14 residues. V lost 4 bases to trimming and J lost 4 bases, with 13 bases between them. Germline CDR1 is LGHDT and CDR2 is YNNKEL (reference sequence). The CDR3 DNA reads TGTGCCAGCAGCCCGAGGACGGAGGGCTATGGCTACACCTTC. Protein sequence: CASSPRTEGYGYTF.